This T cell receptor beta chain appears in the sequencing data of a study of spatial heterogeneity in lung cancer. Specified time point: sample taken at primary tumor resection. Without sorting, whole RNA was sequenced from tumor, nontumor lung or frozen PBMC. This clonotype was counted at least ten times. Its antigen is not identified. This beta chain was picked up by a library intended for alpha chains and is off target, so its count carries little meaning. Individual TCR cDNA molecules each bore their own unique molecular identifier. MiXCR, run by TCRdb on the 5' RACE reads, gives a single entry per CDR3 protein. The sample has 7,200 or so distinct CDR3 sequences, approximately 12% seen once. The study's findings and limits: Tracking of tumor mutation counts was seen in expanded intratumoral alpha and beta TCR counts.

The material sequenced was lung tumor tissue, taken at surgery. The receptor comes from a male donor with early-stage non-small cell lung cancer.

The CDR3 loop is CASSPSDRGDTGELFF. The CDR3 DNA reads as TGTGCCAGCAGCCCATCGGACAGGGGGGACACCGGGGAGCTGTTTTTT. V gene TRBV4-2 combines with J gene TRBJ2-2, with 10 bases matching TRBD1. Germline lookup yields CDR1 LGHNA and CDR2 YNFKEQ. The CDR3 extends over 16 amino acids. Germline trimming cut 4 bases from V and 3 bases from J; bases unmatched to any gene: 5.